The 19 T cell receptor beta chains presented below share a single source sample, sequenced in a study of OX40 agonist ivuxolimab in advanced cancers. Only in-frame clones appear in the TCRdb table, and some are missing; sequencing was by immunoSEQ multiplex PCR. The sample records about 85,000 clones, 70% to 90% being singletons. The sequencing used CD4+ or CD8+ T cells sorted from blood, collected in a trial of the OX40 agonist ivuxolimab. These receptors came from an adult with an advanced solid tumor such as melanoma, head and neck, liver or kidney cancer.

The genes are TRBV5-1 and TRBJ1-4; 10 bases line up with TRBD1. Unmatched junction bases numbered 6, after V lost 4 bases and J lost 9 bases. Germline V lookup: CDR1 SGHRS, CDR2 YFSETQ. The CDR3 sequence is 14 residues long. The CDR3 protein is CASSPGTGAQKLFF. CDR3 in DNA: TGCGCCAGCAGCCCCGGGACAGGGGCCCAAAAACTGTTTTTT. The full variable domain, in which reference TRBV5-1 and TRBJ1-4 provide the parts outside the CDR3, is KAGVTQTPRYLIKTRGQQVTLSCSPISGHRSVSWYQQTPGQGLQFLFEYFSETQRNKGNFPGRFSGRQFSNSRSEMNVSTLELGDSALYLCASSPGTGAQKLFFGSGTQLSVL.

About this clone: Mismatch with germline at one junction end may stem from a read error. This chain connects TRBV7-7 to TRBJ2-5; possibly TRBD1 or TRBD2 for D (5 bases each). CDR3 length: 15 residues. CDR1 and CDR2 (germline): SSHAT, FNYEAQ (reference sequence). The CDR3 sequence is CASSQGGGWQETQYF. Written as DNA, the CDR3 is TGTGCTAGCAGCCAGGGTGGGGGATGGCAAGAGACCCAGTACTTC. The whole variable domain, remainder taken from reference TRBV7-7 and TRBJ2-5, is GAGVSQSPRYKVTKRGQDVTLRCDPISSHATLYWYQQALGQGPEFLTYFNYEAQPDKSGLPSDRFSAERPEGSISTLTIQRTEQRDSAMYRCASSQGGGWQETQYFGPGTRLLVL.

The V and J genes are TRBV7-8 and TRBJ1-5; D is possibly TRBD1 (5 bases). This CDR3 comprises 15 residues. Germline V gene lookup returns CDR1 SGHVS and CDR2 FQNEAQ. V was trimmed by 5 bases and J by 5 bases, leaving 16 bases between them. This chain's CDR3 is CASSRGRGSDQPQHF. The CDR3 DNA follows: TGTGCCAGCAGCAGAGGTAGGGGTTCGGATCAGCCCCAGCATTTT.

J is TRBJ2-2 and V is TRBV9, with a weak D call TRBD1 (5 bases). The ends were cut back, 4 bases at V and 6 bases at J, with 13 bases in the middle. The CDR3 is made up of 14 amino acids. The germline CDR1 and CDR2 sequences are SGDLS and YYNGEE. The CDR3 is CASSLTGYAGELFF. DNA of the CDR3: TGTGCCAGCAGCCTAACAGGTTACGCCGGGGAGCTGTTTTTT.

This sequence joins TRBV13 and TRBJ2-7; D perhaps matches TRBD2 (6 bases). CDR1 is PRHDT and CDR2 is FYEKMQ in the germline V gene (reference sequence). V was cut by 4 bases and J by 2 bases, with 12 bases left in between. The CDR3 loop spans 14 amino acids. CDR3 sequence: CASSYSLATYEQYF. The DNA for the CDR3 is TGTGCCAGCAGCTACTCCCTAGCGACCTACGAGCAGTACTTC. Filled out from reference TRBV13 and TRBJ2-7, the complete variable domain reads AAGVIQSPRHLIKEKRETATLKCYPIPRHDTVYWYQQGPGQDPQFLISFYEKMQSDKGSIPDRFSAQQFSDYHSELNMSSLELGDSALYFCASSYSLATYEQYFGPGTRLTVT.

The rearrangement joins TRBV7-8 to TRBJ1-2, with D unclear. Trimming left V 1 base short and J 0 bases short, with 3 bases between. Germline V gene lookup returns CDR1 SGHVS and CDR2 FQNEAQ. The CDR3 runs to 13 residues. The CDR3 loop is CASSLDTNYGYTF. CDR3 DNA: TGTGCCAGCAGCTTAGATACTAACTATGGCTACACCTTC. Using reference TRBV7-8 and TRBJ1-2 for the parts outside the CDR3, the full variable domain is GAGVSQSPRYKVAKRGQDVALRCDPISGHVSLFWYQQALGQGPEFLTYFQNEAQLDKSGLPSDRFFAERPEGSVSTLKIQRTQQEDSAVYLCASSLDTNYGYTFGSGTRLTVV.

This clone was seen only a few times. The rearrangement joins TRBV19 to TRBJ1-1; 9 bases align to TRBD1. V gave up 3 bases and J gave up 11 bases; unmatched junction bases: 4. The germline V gene encodes CDR1 LNHDA and CDR2 SQIVND (reference sequence). The CDR3 runs to 12 residues. The CDR3 protein is CASSIRGTGAFF. The CDR3 DNA reads TGTGCCAGTAGTATTCGGGGGACAGGGGCTTTCTTT.

This clone occurred once. The chain is built from TRBV18 and TRBJ2-7; D remains ambiguous. CDR3 length: 13 amino acids. V lost 2 bases and J lost 0, with 5 bases in between. Per germline, CDR1 KGHSH and CDR2 LQKENI. The CDR3 bases are TGTGCCAGCTCACCATCGATCTCCTACGAGCAGTACTTC. It yields the protein CASSPSISYEQYF.

J is TRBJ2-7 and V is TRBV10-3, with TRBD2 matching over 13 bases. V shed 4 bases and J 3 bases; nucleotides not matched to a gene: 0. The germline V gene encodes CDR1 ENHRY and CDR2 SYGVKD. The CDR3 length is 14 residues. CDR3 DNA sequence: TGTGCCATCAGTGGGACTAGCGGGGGCTACGAGCAGTACTTC. Its translation is CAISGTSGGYEQYF.

This clone has just one count. The CDR3 DNA reads TGTGCCAGCAGTTCGCCAGGTCAGACAACAAATGAGCAGTTCTTC. This gives the protein CASSSPGQTTNEQFF. The chain has TRBV28 and TRBJ2-1, with D unresolved. In germline, CDR1 is MDHEN, CDR2 SYDVKM. This CDR3 spans 15 amino acids. V dropped 4 bases and J dropped 7 bases, with 17 bases sitting between them.

The V and J genes are TRBV28 and TRBJ1-2, with a possible D match to TRBD1 (6 bases). Trimming removed 2 bases at V and 7 bases at J, with 14 bases between. The CDR3 loop spans 14 amino acids. CDR1 and CDR2 from the germline V gene are MDHEN and SYDVKM. This chain's CDR3 is CASSLGRGYSGYTF. The CDR3 DNA reads TGTGCCAGCAGTTTAGGCAGGGGATACAGTGGCTACACCTTC.

The V and J genes are TRBV7-2 and TRBJ1-1; D unresolved. This CDR3 has 13 residues. V gave up 5 bases and J gave up 0 bases, with 7 bases separating them. Per germline, CDR1 SGHTA and CDR2 FQGNSA. The CDR3 loop reads CASSASMNTEAFF. The CDR3 DNA reads as TGTGCCAGCAGCGCCAGCATGAACACTGAAGCTTTCTTT.

The J gene is TRBJ1-1, the V gene TRBV5-4, with D hard to call. From germline, CDR1 is SGHNT and CDR2 YYREEE (reference sequence). Deletions cut 3 bases from V and 6 bases from J, with 9 bases between. The CDR3 is 12 amino acids. CDR3 sequence (DNA): TGTGCCAGCAGCTCGACCGGATCTGAAGCTTTCTTT. It yields the protein CASSSTGSEAFF. Full variable domain (rest looked up from reference TRBV5-4 and TRBJ1-1): ETGVTQSPTHLIKTRGQQVTLRCSSQSGHNTVSWYQQALGQGPQFIFQYYREEENGRGNFPPRFSGLQFPNYSSELNVNALELDDSALYLCASSSTGSEAFFGQGTRLTVV.

The CDR3 is CAGRDREWSEAFF. CDR3 coding DNA: TGTGCCGGGAGGGACAGAGAGTGGTCTGAAGCTTTCTTT. The chain couples TRBV6-6 to TRBJ1-1; TRBD1 matches at 7 bases. Germline assignment: CDR1 MNHNY and CDR2 SVGAGI (reference sequence). Trimming took 11 bases from V and 6 from J; bases not matched to a gene: 12. This CDR3 has 13 amino acids.

The chain recombines TRBV5-1 with TRBJ2-5; possible D gene TRBD1, 5 bases. Per the germline V gene, CDR1 is SGHRS and CDR2 is YFSETQ. V lost 4 bases to trimming and J lost 3 bases, with 13 bases between them. This CDR3 has 14 amino acids. CDR3 sequence (DNA): TGCGCCAGCAGCACTGGGGCAGCAAAAGAGACCCAGTACTTC. Protein product: CASSTGAAKETQYF.

The chain carries TRBV7-2 and TRBJ1-6, with D hard to call. CDR1 and CDR2 from the germline V gene are SGHTA and FQGNSA. Trimming took 5 bases from V and 6 from J, leaving 14 bases between them. This CDR3 has 15 residues. As DNA, the CDR3 is TGTGCCAGCAGCCTCCCCTGGGATACTAATTCACCCCTCCACTTT. It encodes CASSLPWDTNSPLHF.

V gene TRBV9 combines with J gene TRBJ2-1; D perhaps matches TRBD2 (6 bases). Germline V lookup: CDR1 SGDLS, CDR2 YYNGEE. The CDR3 loop spans 15 amino acids. V lost 0 bases and J lost 0, with 7 bases in between. The CDR3 here is CASSVGRGSYNEQFF. The CDR3 nucleotides read TGTGCCAGCAGCGTAGGGAGGGGCTCCTACAATGAGCAGTTCTTC.

The chain couples TRBV28 to TRBJ2-7; D is unresolved. Germline CDR1 and CDR2: MDHEN and SYDVKM. Trimming left V 5 bases short and J 0 bases short, with 14 bases between. CDR3 length: 15 amino acids. This CDR3 reads CASSPSDRSSYEQYF. The CDR3 DNA reads TGTGCCAGCAGTCCCTCGGACCGAAGCTCCTACGAGCAGTACTTC. The full variable domain, completed using reference TRBV28 and TRBJ2-7, is DVKVTQSSRYLVKRTGEKVFLECVQDMDHENMFWYRQDPGLGLRLIYFSYDVKMKEKGDIPEGYSVSREKKERFSLILESASTNQTSMYLCASSPSDRSSYEQYFGPGTRLTVT.

This CDR3 reads CASSLLGVQETQYF. The CDR3 DNA reads TGCGCCAGCAGCTTGTTAGGGGTACAAGAGACCCAGTACTTC. This sequence joins TRBV5-1 and TRBJ2-5; the D gene is possibly TRBD1 (5 bases). The germline V gene has CDR1 SGHRS and CDR2 YFSETQ. V lost 1 base and J 2 bases, leaving 9 bases between the germline ends. There are 14 residues in the CDR3. The full variable domain, rest sourced from reference TRBV5-1 and TRBJ2-5, is KAGVTQTPRYLIKTRGQQVTLSCSPISGHRSVSWYQQTPGQGLQFLFEYFSETQRNKGNFPGRFSGRQFSNSRSEMNVSTLELGDSALYLCASSLLGVQETQYFGPGTRLLVL.